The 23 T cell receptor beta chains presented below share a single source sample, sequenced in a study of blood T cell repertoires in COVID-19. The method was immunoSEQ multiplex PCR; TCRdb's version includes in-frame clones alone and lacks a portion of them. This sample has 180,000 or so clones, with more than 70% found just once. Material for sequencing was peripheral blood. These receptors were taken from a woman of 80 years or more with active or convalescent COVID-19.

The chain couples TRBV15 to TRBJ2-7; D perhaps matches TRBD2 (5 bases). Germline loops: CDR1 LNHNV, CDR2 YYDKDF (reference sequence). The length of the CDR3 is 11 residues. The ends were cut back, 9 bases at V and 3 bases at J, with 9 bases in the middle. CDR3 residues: CATPGNYEQYF. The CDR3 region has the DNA TGTGCCACTCCGGGAAACTACGAGCAGTACTTC.

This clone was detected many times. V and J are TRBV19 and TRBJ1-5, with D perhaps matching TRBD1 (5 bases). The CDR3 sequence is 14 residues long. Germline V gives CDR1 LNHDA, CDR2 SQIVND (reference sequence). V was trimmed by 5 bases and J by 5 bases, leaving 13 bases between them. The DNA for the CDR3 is TGTGCCAGTAGTCCCGGTGGGGGGGATCAGCCCCAGCATTTT. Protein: CASSPGGGDQPQHF.

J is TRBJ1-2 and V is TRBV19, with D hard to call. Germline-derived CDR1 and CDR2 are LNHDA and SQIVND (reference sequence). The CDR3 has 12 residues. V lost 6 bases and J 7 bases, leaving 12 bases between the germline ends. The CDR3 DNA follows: TGTGCCAGTAGCTCGCGGCGGGCTGGCTACACCTTC. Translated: CASSSRRAGYTF.

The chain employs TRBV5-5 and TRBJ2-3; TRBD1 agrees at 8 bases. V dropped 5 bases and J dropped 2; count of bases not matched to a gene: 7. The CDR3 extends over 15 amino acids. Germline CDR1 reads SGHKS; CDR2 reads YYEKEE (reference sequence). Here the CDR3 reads CASSSMTGATDTQYF. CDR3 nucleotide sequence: TGTGCCAGCAGTTCAATGACAGGGGCCACAGATACGCAGTATTTT.

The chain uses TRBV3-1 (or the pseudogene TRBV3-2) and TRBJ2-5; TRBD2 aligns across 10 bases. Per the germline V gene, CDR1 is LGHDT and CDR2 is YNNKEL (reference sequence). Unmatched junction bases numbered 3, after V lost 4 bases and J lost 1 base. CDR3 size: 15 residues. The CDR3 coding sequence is TGTGCCAGCAGCCCTCGGACTAGCGGCCAAGAGACCCAGTACTTC. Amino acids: CASSPRTSGQETQYF.

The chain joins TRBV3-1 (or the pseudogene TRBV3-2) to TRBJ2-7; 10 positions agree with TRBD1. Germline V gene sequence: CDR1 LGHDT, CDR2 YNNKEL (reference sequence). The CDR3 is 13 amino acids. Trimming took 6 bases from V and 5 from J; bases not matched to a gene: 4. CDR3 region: CASSRQGAHEQYF. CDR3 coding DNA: TGTGCCAGCAGTAGACAGGGGGCCCACGAGCAGTACTTC.

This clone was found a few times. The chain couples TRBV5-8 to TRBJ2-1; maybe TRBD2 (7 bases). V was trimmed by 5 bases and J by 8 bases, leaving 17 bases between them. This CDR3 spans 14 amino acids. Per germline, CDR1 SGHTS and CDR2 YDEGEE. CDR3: CASRASRGADEQFF. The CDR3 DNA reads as TGTGCCAGCAGGGCATCCCGGGGGGCTGATGAGCAGTTCTTC. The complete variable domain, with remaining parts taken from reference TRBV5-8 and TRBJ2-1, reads EAGVTQSPTHLIKTRGQQATLRCSPISGHTSVYWYQQALGLGLQFLLWYDEGEERNRGNFPPRFSGRQFPNYSSELNVNALELEDSALYLCASRASRGADEQFFGPGTRLTVL.

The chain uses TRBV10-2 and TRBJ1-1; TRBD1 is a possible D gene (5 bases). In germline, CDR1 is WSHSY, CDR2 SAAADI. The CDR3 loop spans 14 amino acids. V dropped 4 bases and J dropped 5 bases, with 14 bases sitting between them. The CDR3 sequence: CASSVGGGGTEAFF. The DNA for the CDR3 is TGCGCCAGCAGTGTTGGGGGGGGAGGGACTGAAGCTTTCTTT.

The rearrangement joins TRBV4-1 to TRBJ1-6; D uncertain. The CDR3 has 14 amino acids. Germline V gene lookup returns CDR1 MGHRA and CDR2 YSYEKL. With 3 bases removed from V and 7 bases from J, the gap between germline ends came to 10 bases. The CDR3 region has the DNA TGCGCCAGCAGCCAGTCGGTACCCAATTCACCCCTCCACTTT. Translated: CASSQSVPNSPLHF.

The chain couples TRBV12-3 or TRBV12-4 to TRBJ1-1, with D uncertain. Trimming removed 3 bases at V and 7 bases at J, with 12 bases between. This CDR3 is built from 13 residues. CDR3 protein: CASSLNAVSEAFF. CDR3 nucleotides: TGTGCCAGCAGTTTGAATGCGGTGAGTGAAGCTTTCTTT.

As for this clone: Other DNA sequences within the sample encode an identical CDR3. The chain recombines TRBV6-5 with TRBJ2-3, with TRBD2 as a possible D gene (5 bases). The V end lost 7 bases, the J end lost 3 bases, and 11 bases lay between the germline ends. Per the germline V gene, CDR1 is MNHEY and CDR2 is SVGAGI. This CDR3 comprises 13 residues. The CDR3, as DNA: TGTGCCAGCACTCCCGGAGGAACAGATACGCAGTATTTT. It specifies CASTPGGTDTQYF.

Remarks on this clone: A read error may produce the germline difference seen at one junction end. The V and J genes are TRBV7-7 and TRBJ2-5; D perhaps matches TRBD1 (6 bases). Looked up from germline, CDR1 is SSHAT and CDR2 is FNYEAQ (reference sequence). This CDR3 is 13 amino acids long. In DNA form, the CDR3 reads TGTGCTAGCAGCAACCTTCAGGGGGAGACCCAGTACTTC. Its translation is CASSNLQGETQYF.

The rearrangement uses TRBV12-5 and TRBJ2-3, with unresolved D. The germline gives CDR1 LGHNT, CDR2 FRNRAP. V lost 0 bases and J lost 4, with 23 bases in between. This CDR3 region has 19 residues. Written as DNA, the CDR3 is TGTGCTAGTGGTTTGGTATCATTCTCTTCCGGGTACCGCGCAGATACGCAGTATTTT. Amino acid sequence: CASGLVSFSSGYRADTQYF. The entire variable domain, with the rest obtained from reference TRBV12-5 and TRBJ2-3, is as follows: DARVTQTPRHKVTEMGQEVTMRCQPILGHNTVFWYRQTMMQGLELLAYFRNRAPLDDSGMPKDRFSAEMPDATLATLKIQPSEPRDSAVYFCASGLVSFSSGYRADTQYFGPGTRLTVL.

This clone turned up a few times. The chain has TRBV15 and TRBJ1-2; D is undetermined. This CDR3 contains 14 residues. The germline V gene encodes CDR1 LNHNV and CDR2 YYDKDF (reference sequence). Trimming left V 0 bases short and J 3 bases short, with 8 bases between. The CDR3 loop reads CATSRDLSYYGYTF. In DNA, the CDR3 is TGTGCCACCAGCAGAGATCTCAGTTACTATGGCTACACCTTC.

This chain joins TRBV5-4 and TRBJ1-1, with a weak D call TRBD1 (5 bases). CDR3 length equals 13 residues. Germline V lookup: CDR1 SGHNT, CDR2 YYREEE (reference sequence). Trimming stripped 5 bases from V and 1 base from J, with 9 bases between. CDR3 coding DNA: TGTGCCAGCAGTGGCGACAGGAACACTGAAGCTTTCTTT. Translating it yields CASSGDRNTEAFF.

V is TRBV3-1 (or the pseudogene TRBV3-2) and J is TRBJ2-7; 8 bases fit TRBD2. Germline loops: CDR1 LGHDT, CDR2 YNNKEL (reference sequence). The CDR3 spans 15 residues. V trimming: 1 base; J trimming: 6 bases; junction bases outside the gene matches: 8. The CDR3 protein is CASSQVNGGASEQYF. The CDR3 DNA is TGTGCCAGCAGCCAAGTAAACGGGGGGGCGTCCGAGCAGTACTTC.

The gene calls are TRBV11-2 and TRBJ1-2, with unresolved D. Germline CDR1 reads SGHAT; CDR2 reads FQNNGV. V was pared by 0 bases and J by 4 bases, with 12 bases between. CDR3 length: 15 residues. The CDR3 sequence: CASSLDRSGFYGYTF. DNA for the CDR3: TGTGCCAGCAGCTTAGACCGCTCAGGATTCTATGGCTACACCTTC.

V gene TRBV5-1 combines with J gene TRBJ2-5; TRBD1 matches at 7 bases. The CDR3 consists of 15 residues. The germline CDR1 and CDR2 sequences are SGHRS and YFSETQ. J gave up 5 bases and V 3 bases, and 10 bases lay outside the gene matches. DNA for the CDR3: TGCGCCAGCAGCTCTACAACGACAGGGTTGGAGACCCAGTACTTC. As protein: CASSSTTTGLETQYF. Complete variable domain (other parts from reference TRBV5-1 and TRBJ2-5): KAGVTQTPRYLIKTRGQQVTLSCSPISGHRSVSWYQQTPGQGLQFLFEYFSETQRNKGNFPGRFSGRQFSNSRSEMNVSTLELGDSALYLCASSSTTTGLETQYFGPGTRLLVL.

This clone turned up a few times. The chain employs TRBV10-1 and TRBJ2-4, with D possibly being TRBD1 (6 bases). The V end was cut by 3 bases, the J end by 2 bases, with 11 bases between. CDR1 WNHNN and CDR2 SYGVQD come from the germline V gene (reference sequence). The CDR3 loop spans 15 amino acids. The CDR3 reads CASSEQGSPKNIQYF. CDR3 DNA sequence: TGCGCCAGCAGTGAACAGGGTTCTCCCAAAAACATTCAGTACTTC.

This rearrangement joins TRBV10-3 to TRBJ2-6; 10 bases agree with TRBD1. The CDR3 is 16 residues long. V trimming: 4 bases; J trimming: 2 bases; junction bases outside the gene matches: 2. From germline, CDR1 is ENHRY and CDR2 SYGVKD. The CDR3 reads CAISATGGTGANVLTF. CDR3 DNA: TGTGCCATCAGTGCGACAGGGGGCACTGGGGCCAACGTCCTGACTTTC.

DNA of the CDR3: TGCGCCAGCAGCCGAGATACTCGGGACACTGAAGCTTTCTTT. This codes for CASSRDTRDTEAFF. The chain is built from TRBV23-1 and TRBJ1-1; D ambiguous. TRBV23-1 belongs to the ORF category, with a function that is uncertain. Between the trimmed V and J ends, which lost 6 bases and 3 bases, there was a span of 14 bases. The CDR3 has 14 amino acids.

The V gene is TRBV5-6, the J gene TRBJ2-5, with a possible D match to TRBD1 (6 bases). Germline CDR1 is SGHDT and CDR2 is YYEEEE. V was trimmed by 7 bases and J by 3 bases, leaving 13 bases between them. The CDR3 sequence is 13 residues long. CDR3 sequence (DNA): TGTGCCAGCGGCCTCAGGGGAGAAGAGACCCAGTACTTC. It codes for CASGLRGEETQYF. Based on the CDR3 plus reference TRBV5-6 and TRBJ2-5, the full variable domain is DAGVTQSPTHLIKTRGQQVTLRCSPKSGHDTVSWYQQALGQGPQFIFQYYEEEERQRGNFPDRFSGHQFPNYSSELNVNALLLGDSALYLCASGLRGEETQYFGPGTRLLVL.

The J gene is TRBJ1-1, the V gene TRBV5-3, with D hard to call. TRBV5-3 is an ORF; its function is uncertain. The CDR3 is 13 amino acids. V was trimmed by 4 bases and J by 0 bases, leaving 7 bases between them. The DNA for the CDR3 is TGTGCCAGAAGCCGAGGGATGAACACTGAAGCTTTCTTT. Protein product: CARSRGMNTEAFF.